The 15 T cell receptor beta chains below come from one sample, sequenced in a study of blood T cell repertoires in COVID-19. The repertoire was sequenced with immunoSEQ multiplex PCR; TCRdb's copy has only in-frame clones and lacks some. Of around 260,000 clones in the sample, approximately 88% were seen once. What was sequenced was peripheral blood. The receptors were sampled from a human donor in a cohort sampled during active COVID-19.

V gene TRBV6-6 combines with J gene TRBJ1-1, with D possibly matching TRBD1 (6 bases). This CDR3 region has 14 residues. From germline, CDR1 is MNHNY and CDR2 SVGAGI (reference sequence). With 5 bases removed from V and 1 base from J, the gap between germline ends came to 11 bases. The CDR3 nucleotides are TGTGCCAGCAGTCGAGACAGGAGGAACACTGAAGCTTTCTTT. Encoded protein: CASSRDRRNTEAFF.

The sample holds one count of this clone. The chain recombines TRBV19 with TRBJ2-7; tentative D call: TRBD2 (5 bases). V was shortened by 1 base and J by 5 bases, with 12 bases between the two germline ends. Germline V gives CDR1 LNHDA, CDR2 SQIVND (reference sequence). The CDR3 is 14 amino acids. The CDR3 region is CASSIVLASNEQYF. The CDR3 DNA follows: TGTGCCAGTAGTATAGTGCTAGCTTCGAACGAGCAGTACTTC.

The chain carries TRBV27 and TRBJ2-1; D not certain. The CDR3 loop spans 17 amino acids. Germline V gene data show CDR1 as MNHEY and CDR2 as SMNVEV (reference sequence). V dropped 2 bases and J dropped 0 bases, with 14 bases sitting between them. DNA of the CDR3: TGTGCCAGCAGTTTACCCTCATTTTATAGCTCCTACAATGAGCAGTTCTTC. Its protein is CASSLPSFYSSYNEQFF.

The chain joins TRBV3-1 (or the pseudogene TRBV3-2) to TRBJ1-1; weak D call: TRBD1 (6 bases). Germline loops: CDR1 LGHDT, CDR2 YNNKEL (reference sequence). Trimming pared 5 bases from V and 10 bases from J, leaving 23 bases between. This CDR3 has 15 residues. The CDR3 sequence is CASSTIAGTWVVAFF. Here the CDR3 DNA reads TGTGCCAGCAGCACAATAGCGGGGACATGGGTGGTAGCTTTCTTT.

This clone was counted between two and nine times. The CDR3 nucleotides are TGTGCCAGCAGCCCGAGGAGCGGGTACGAGCAGTACTTC. Protein product: CASSPRSGYEQYF. This chain uses TRBV7-2 with TRBJ2-7; D may be TRBD2 (6 bases). Trimming left V 5 bases short and J 4 bases short, with 12 bases between. Germline V CDR1 and CDR2: SGHTA, FQGNSA. The CDR3 runs 13 residues.

As for this clone: The missing conserved phenylalanine or tryptophan at the end of this CDR3 makes a read error likely. The DNA is omitted, as the CDR3 cannot be located on it reliably, and the CDR3 follows TCRdb's listing. The chain carries TRBV9 and TRBJ1-1; TRBD1 reflects the table's D call only, with no check against the DNA. The CDR3 is 13 amino acids long, termini counted. Germline V gene data show CDR1 as SGDLS and CDR2 as YYNGEE. The CDR3 sequence: CASSSRPGQALYY.

The gene calls are TRBV5-8 and TRBJ2-7; tentative D call: TRBD1 (7 bases). V was trimmed by 0 bases and J by 3 bases, leaving 10 bases between them. CDR1 is SGHTS and CDR2 is YDEGEE in the germline V gene. The CDR3 covers 14 residues. This CDR3 reads CASSLDRGGYEQYF. CDR3 in DNA: TGTGCCAGCAGCTTGGACAGGGGAGGCTACGAGCAGTACTTC.

The gene calls are TRBV11-2 and TRBJ2-1, with D possibly matching TRBD2 (6 bases). Looked up from germline, CDR1 is SGHAT and CDR2 is FQNNGV. With 5 bases removed from V and 3 bases from J, the gap between germline ends came to 8 bases. The CDR3 extends over 13 amino acids. CDR3 coding DNA: TGTGCCAGCAGCGGGGACTTCTACAATGAGCAGTTCTTC. This translates into CASSGDFYNEQFF.

The V gene is TRBV21-1, the J gene TRBJ1-1. TRBV21-1 is flagged as a pseudogene. The CDR3 length is 17 residues. The CDR3 DNA sequence: TGTGCCAGCAGCTACACGGGAGGGGGGAGGAATTATATGGAAGCTTTCTTT. Amino acid sequence: CASSYTGGGRNYMEAFF.

The J gene is TRBJ1-5, the V gene TRBV9; the D gene is possibly TRBD1 (5 bases). V lost 3 bases and J lost 10, with 14 bases in between. The V gene's germline CDR1 is SGDLS and CDR2 YYNGEE. The CDR3 contains 13 residues. This chain's CDR3 is CASSGNIRGPQHF. DNA for the CDR3: TGTGCCAGCAGCGGCAATATTAGGGGACCCCAGCATTTT.

V is TRBV7-3 and J is TRBJ2-7, with 7 bases aligning to TRBD2. CDR3 length: 13 amino acids. Trimming cost V 5 bases and J 2 bases; bases outside gene matches: 3. Per germline, CDR1 SGHTA and CDR2 FQGTGA. CDR3 coding DNA: TGTGCCAGCAGCCCTAGCGGAACCTACGAGCAGTACTTC. As protein: CASSPSGTYEQYF.

This clone appeared a few times. CDR3 amino acids: CASSRGDGNTEAFF. In nucleotides, the CDR3 is TGTGCCAGCAGCCGGGGGGACGGGAACACTGAAGCTTTCTTT. The V gene is TRBV3-1 (or the pseudogene TRBV3-2), the J gene TRBJ1-1; D perhaps matches TRBD1 (5 bases). The V end was cut by 4 bases, the J end by 1 base, with 10 bases between. The CDR3 contains 14 residues. Germline lookup yields CDR1 LGHDT and CDR2 YNNKEL (reference sequence).

The chain couples TRBV7-9 to TRBJ1-1, with 8 bases lining up with TRBD1. J lost 5 bases, V lost 5 bases, and 1 base had no gene match. The CDR3 extends over 12 amino acids. The V gene's germline CDR1 is SEHNR and CDR2 FQNEAQ (reference sequence). The CDR3 nucleotides are TGTGCCAGCAGCCGGACAGGGACTGAAGCTTTCTTT. Translating gives CASSRTGTEAFF.

The chain has TRBV4-2 and TRBJ2-1; D is possibly TRBD2 (5 bases). Germline CDR1 reads LGHNA; CDR2 reads YNFKEQ. This CDR3 region has 15 residues. With 6 bases removed from V and 3 bases from J, the gap between germline ends came to 15 bases. The CDR3 loop reads CASRRADTNYNEQFF. In DNA form, the CDR3 reads TGTGCCAGCAGAAGAGCGGATACGAACTACAATGAGCAGTTCTTC.

CDR3 sequence reads: CASSFHGGGRSGELFF. DNA for the CDR3: TGTGCCAGCAGTTTCCACGGCGGCGGGCGTTCCGGGGAGCTGTTTTTT. V and J are TRBV28 and TRBJ2-2; TRBD2 is a possible D gene (5 bases). This CDR3 has 16 amino acids. V lost 3 bases, J lost 6 bases, and 17 bases lay in between. The germline V gene encodes CDR1 MDHEN and CDR2 SYDVKM.